This T cell receptor (beta chain) was captured by sequencing in a study of shared clonotypes between healthy human individuals. This clone was detected only a few times. The identical CDR3 is also encoded by other nucleotide sequences in the sample. Germline loops: CDR1 KGHSH, CDR2 LQKENI. The CDR3 spans 14 residues. Trimming cost V 2 bases and J 0 bases, with 4 bases left between them. Method: immunoSEQ multiplex PCR; TCRdb's copy keeps in-frame clones and lacks some. The table lists around 2.1 million clones, 95% of them singletons. The J gene is TRBJ1-4, the V gene TRBV18; no reliable D call. The sample comprised naive CD4+ T cells sorted from blood. Subset given: CD45RA+ positively selected. The clonotype originates from a man aged 18 to 35 in good health. The CDR3 protein is CASSPGTTNEKLFF. In DNA, the CDR3 is TGTGCCAGCTCACCAGGTACAACTAATGAAAAACTGTTTTTT. The full variable domain, with the rest looked up from reference TRBV18 and TRBJ1-4, is NAGVMQNPRHLVRRRGQEARLRCSPMKGHSHVYWYRQLPEEGLKFMVYLQKENIIDESGMPKERFSAEFPKEGPSILRIQQVVRGDSAAYFCASSPGTTNEKLFFGSGTQLSVL.